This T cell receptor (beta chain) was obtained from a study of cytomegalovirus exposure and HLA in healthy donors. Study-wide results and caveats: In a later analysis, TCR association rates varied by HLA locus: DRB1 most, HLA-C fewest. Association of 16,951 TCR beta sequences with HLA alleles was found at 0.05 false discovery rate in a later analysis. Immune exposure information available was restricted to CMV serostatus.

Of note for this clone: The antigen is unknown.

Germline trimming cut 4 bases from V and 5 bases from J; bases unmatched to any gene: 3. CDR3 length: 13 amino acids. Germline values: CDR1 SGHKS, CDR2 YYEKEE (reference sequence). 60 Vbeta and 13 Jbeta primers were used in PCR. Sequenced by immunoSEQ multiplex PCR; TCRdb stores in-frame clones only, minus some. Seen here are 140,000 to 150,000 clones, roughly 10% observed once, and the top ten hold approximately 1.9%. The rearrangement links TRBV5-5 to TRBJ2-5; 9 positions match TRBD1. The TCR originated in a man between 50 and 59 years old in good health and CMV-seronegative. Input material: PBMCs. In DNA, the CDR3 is TGTGCCAGCAGCACAGGGGGCGGGGAGACCCAGTACTTC. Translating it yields CASSTGGGETQYF.